These T cell receptor beta chains were read from a single sample in a study of blood T cell repertoires in COVID-19. TCRdb keeps only in-frame clones here, not all; method: immunoSEQ multiplex PCR. The table includes about 400,000 clones, approximately 84% detected once. Sequencing was carried out using PBMCs or T cells enriched from blood (not recorded which). These receptors came from a woman aged 30 to 39 who had recovered from COVID-19. The CDR3 runs from the conserved cysteine through the conserved F or W. Fields, in order: clone size, V gene, CDR3 protein. Clone size appears in some rows only: once, few, many, or a class for an expanded clone.

clone_size: -; v_call: TRBV12-3/TRBV12-4; cdr3_aa: CASSQLEYNEQFF
clone_size: -; v_call: TRBV19; cdr3_aa: CASSIFWASGTTDTQYF
clone_size: -; v_call: TRBV2; cdr3_aa: CASRGDSGNTIYF
clone_size: -; v_call: TRBV7-9; cdr3_aa: CASSDRFGHDNEKLFF
clone_size: -; v_call: TRBV13; cdr3_aa: CASSPDRSNEQFF
clone_size: -; v_call: TRBV30; cdr3_aa: CAWSVSRIEQFF
clone_size: -; v_call: TRBV13; cdr3_aa: CASTPRGFDEQFF
clone_size: -; v_call: TRBV5-5; cdr3_aa: CASSPLVSPNQPQHF
clone_size: -; v_call: TRBV5-1; cdr3_aa: CASGSGSSGNTIYF
clone_size: -; v_call: TRBV7-6; cdr3_aa: CASSLRDRVPNEQFF
clone_size: -; v_call: TRBV4-1; cdr3_aa: CASSQDPVLDSPLHF
clone_size: -; v_call: TRBV27; cdr3_aa: CASSLSRGLSYGYTF
clone_size: -; v_call: TRBV6-5; cdr3_aa: CASSYQQGSTGELFF
clone_size: -; v_call: TRBV5-4; cdr3_aa: CASSLGTARGTEAFF
clone_size: -; v_call: TRBV3-1/TRBV3-2; cdr3_aa: CASSQGYGQGAQDHEQYF
clone_size: -; v_call: TRBV5-1; cdr3_aa: CASSLEGGIGSPLHF
clone_size: -; v_call: TRBV28; cdr3_aa: CASSSRQPPQPQHF
clone_size: -; v_call: TRBV30; cdr3_aa: CAWSPDRGNQPQHF
clone_size: few; v_call: TRBV5-1; cdr3_aa: CASSWTGTNTGELFF
clone_size: -; v_call: TRBV11-2; cdr3_aa: CASSTRQGWTGELFF
clone_size: once; v_call: TRBV5-1; cdr3_aa: CASSTVETGYEQYF
clone_size: -; v_call: TRBV7-9; cdr3_aa: CASSLSGISVVGDTIYF